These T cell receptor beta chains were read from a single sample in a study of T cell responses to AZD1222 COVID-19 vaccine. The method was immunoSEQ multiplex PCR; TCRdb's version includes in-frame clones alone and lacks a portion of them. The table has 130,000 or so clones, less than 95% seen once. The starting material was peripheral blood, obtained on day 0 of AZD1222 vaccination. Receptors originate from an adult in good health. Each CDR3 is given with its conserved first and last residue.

CDR3: CVSAGSNYGYTF; J: TRBJ1-2; V: TRBV12-3/TRBV12-4; length: 12
CDR3: CASSMGRNTGELFF; J: TRBJ2-2; V: TRBV19; length: 14
CDR3: CASSQDSAGYGYTF; J: TRBJ1-2; V: TRBV4-1; length: 14
CDR3: CASSSPTDTQYF; J: TRBJ2-3; V: TRBV7-3; length: 12
CDR3: CASSNRGSVDTQYF; J: TRBJ2-3; V: TRBV19; length: 14
CDR3: CASSFRGGGRTSYEGYTF; J: TRBJ1-2; V: TRBV5-6; length: 18
CDR3: CASSVVPGGIADTQYF; J: TRBJ2-3; V: TRBV9; length: 16
CDR3: CASRVWGNTIYF; J: TRBJ1-3; V: TRBV2; length: 12
CDR3: CASSLVAGGYYGYTF; J: TRBJ1-2; V: TRBV5-6; length: 15
CDR3: CAWAKRDEQFF; J: TRBJ2-1; V: TRBV30; length: 11
CDR3: CATSDFGQGNTGELFF; J: TRBJ2-2; V: TRBV24-1; length: 16
CDR3: CASSAGTGQGYGYTF; J: TRBJ1-2; V: TRBV19; length: 15
CDR3: CASSQRQLNTEAFF; J: TRBJ1-1; V: TRBV6-5; length: 14
CDR3: CASSRADENYGYTF; J: TRBJ1-2; V: TRBV5-1; length: 14
CDR3: CASSLNTGGDEKLFF; J: TRBJ1-4; V: TRBV5-1; length: 15
CDR3: CASSISTGSPEAFF; J: TRBJ1-1; V: TRBV19; length: 14
CDR3: CASPATGNYGYTF; J: TRBJ1-2; V: TRBV2; length: 13
CDR3: CASSSPGAREGYTF; J: TRBJ1-2; V: TRBV5-1; length: 14